These 8 T cell receptor beta chains originate from one sample sequenced in a study of cytomegalovirus exposure and HLA in healthy donors. It was with 60 Vbeta and 13 Jbeta primers that the PCR ran. Profiling relied on immunoSEQ multiplex PCR, and the TCRdb table lists in-frame clones only, not all of them. Here the sample spans 170,000 or so clones, over 80% being singletons. Specimen: PBMCs. The receptors originated from a male donor in good health and CMV-seropositive.

This clone has only a few counts. The rearrangement uses TRBV6-1 and TRBJ1-1; 8 bases are a match to TRBD1. J was trimmed by 4 bases and V by 5 bases; bases with no gene match: 3. This CDR3 has 13 amino acids. Germline CDR1 MNHNS, CDR2 SASEGT. CDR3 in amino acids: CASSWTGLTEAFF. DNA for the CDR3: TGTGCCAGCAGTTGGACAGGGCTCACTGAAGCTTTCTTT.

The chain has TRBV6-4 and TRBJ1-2; D is ambiguous. Trimming removed 1 base from V and 8 bases from J, with 14 bases in between. In germline, CDR1 is MRHNA, CDR2 SNTAGT. CDR3 length: 14 amino acids. In nucleotides, the CDR3 is TGTGCCAGCAGTGACTACACCAGGACTCGCGGCTACACCTTC. Protein product: CASSDYTRTRGYTF.

This clone appeared once. The chain is built from TRBV6-1 and TRBJ2-1; maybe TRBD1 (5 bases). Trimming stripped 2 bases from V and 0 bases from J, with 11 bases between. The CDR3 loop spans 16 amino acids. Germline V gene lookup returns CDR1 MNHNS and CDR2 SASEGT. For the CDR3, the DNA is TGTGCCAGCAGTGAAAAGGGGCCCGTCTCCTACAATGAGCAGTTCTTC. This codes for CASSEKGPVSYNEQFF.

The chain's CDR3 is CASSLTREQFF. The DNA of the CDR3 is TGTGCCAGCAGCTTGACACGAGAGCAGTTCTTC. This chain connects TRBV5-6 to TRBJ2-1; D not certain. V dropped 1 base and J dropped 10 bases, with 6 bases sitting between them. CDR1 is SGHDT, CDR2 YYEEEE, per germline. CDR3 size: 11 residues.

The chain joins TRBV10-2 to TRBJ2-7; maybe TRBD2 (5 bases). V lost 3 bases to trimming and J lost 7 bases, with 13 bases between them. CDR3 size: 13 residues. CDR1 is WSHSY and CDR2 is SAAADI in the germline V gene. CDR3 in DNA: TGCGCCAGCAGTGAAGTTGCGACGGGAGAGCAGTACTTC. It encodes CASSEVATGEQYF.

There are a few counts of this clone. This chain uses TRBV7-2 with TRBJ1-4, with 7 bases that match TRBD1. The CDR3 totals 14 residues. V shed 5 bases, J shed 6 bases, and the junction held 6 bases outside the gene matches. Germline loops: CDR1 SGHTA, CDR2 FQGNSA. The CDR3 DNA is TGTGCCAGCAGCCGTAGACAGGGAGATGAAAAACTGTTTTTT. It yields the protein CASSRRQGDEKLFF.

CDR3 region: CARVTKGLTEQFF. CDR3 in DNA: TGTGCCCGGGTGACGAAGGGACTCACGGAGCAGTTCTTC. The J gene is TRBJ2-1, the V gene TRBV30, with a tentative D call TRBD2 (6 bases). V was trimmed by 8 bases and J by 10 bases, leaving 21 bases between them. The CDR3 consists of 13 residues. Germline CDR1 GTSNPN, CDR2 SVGIG (reference sequence).

DNA of the CDR3: TGCAGCGTTACAGGAGCTTCTGGAAACACCATATATTTT. It is translated as CSVTGASGNTIYF. V is TRBV29-1 and J is TRBJ1-3, with D perhaps TRBD1 (5 bases). V was shortened by 5 bases and J by 1 base, with 9 bases between the two germline ends. This CDR3 region has 13 residues. CDR1 is SQVTM, CDR2 ANQGSEA, per germline. Filled out from reference TRBV29-1 and TRBJ1-3, the complete variable domain reads SAVISQKPSRDICQRGTSLTIQCQVDSQVTMMFWYRQQPGQSLTLIATANQGSEATYESGFVIDKFPISRPNLTFSTLTVSNMSPEDSSIYLCSVTGASGNTIYFGEGSWLTVV.